This T cell receptor (beta chain) is from a study of Tregs in tolerant kidney transplant recipients. Whole-study findings and limits: Tregs expanded with activated donor B cells seemed most donor-specific. Findings come from small patient numbers and require larger validation. This study did not directly address biological reproducibility.

Some clones are missing from TCRdb's copy, which holds only in-frame ones; the method was immunoSEQ multiplex PCR. The repertoire holds 200,000 to 300,000 clones, with about four fifths as singletons. To note about this clone: Its antigen is not identified.

Trimming left V 6 bases short and J 1 base short, with 20 bases between. Per germline, CDR1 SGHAT and CDR2 FQDESV (reference sequence). CDR3 size: 17 residues. Thawed PBMCs were FACS-sorted into unstimulated CD4+CD25+CD127- regulatory T cells, CD4+CD25- non-regulatory cells, CD4 and CD8 cells. The sequencing input was CD4+ T cells from blood. The V gene is TRBV11-1, the J gene TRBJ2-3; D possibly matches TRBD1 or TRBD2 (5 bases each). The TCR comes from a human donor in good health. For the CDR3, the DNA is TGTGCCAGCAGGTCCCACGGCGGGCAGGGAGGCACAGATACGCAGTATTTT. Protein: CASRSHGGQGGTDTQYF.